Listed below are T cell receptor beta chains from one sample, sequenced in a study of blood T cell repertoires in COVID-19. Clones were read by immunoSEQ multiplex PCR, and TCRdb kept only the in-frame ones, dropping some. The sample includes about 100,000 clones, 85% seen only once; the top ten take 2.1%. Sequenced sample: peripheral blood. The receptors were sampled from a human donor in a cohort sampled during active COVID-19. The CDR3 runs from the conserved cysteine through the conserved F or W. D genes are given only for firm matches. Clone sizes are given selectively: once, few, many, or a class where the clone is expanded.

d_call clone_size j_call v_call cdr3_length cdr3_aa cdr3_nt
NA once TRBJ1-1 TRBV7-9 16 CASSLARSPVDPEAFF TGTGCCAGCAGCTTAGCGAGGAGCCCCGTCGACCCTGAAGCTTTCTTT
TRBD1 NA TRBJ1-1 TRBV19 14 CASSGQGARTEAFF TGTGCCAGTAGTGGACAGGGGGCGCGGACTGAAGCTTTCTTT
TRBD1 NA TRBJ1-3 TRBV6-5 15 CASSYGQGSGNTIYF TGTGCCAGCAGTTACGGACAGGGCTCTGGAAACACCATATATTTT
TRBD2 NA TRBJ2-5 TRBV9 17 CASSVGDSGGIQETQYF TGTGCCAGCAGCGTAGGAGATAGCGGGGGGATACAAGAGACCCAGTACTTC
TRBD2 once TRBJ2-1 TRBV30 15 CALQRGGGTYNEQFF TGTGCCTTACAGCGTGGGGGAGGGACCTACAATGAGCAGTTCTTC
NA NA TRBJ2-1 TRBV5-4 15 CASSLDGGRGNEQFF TGTGCCAGCAGCTTGGACGGGGGGCGCGGAAATGAGCAGTTCTTC
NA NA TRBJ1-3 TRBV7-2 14 CASSGLGFGNTIYF TGTGCCAGCAGCGGTCTCGGGTTCGGAAACACCATATATTTT
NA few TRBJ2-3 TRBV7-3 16 CASSLTGLTGTDTQYF TGTGCCAGCAGCTTAACGGGTCTGACAGGCACAGATACGCAGTATTTT
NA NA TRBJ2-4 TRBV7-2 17 CASSPPAGGFDKNIQYF TGTGCCAGCAGCCCCCCGGCTGGGGGGTTTGACAAAAACATTCAGTACTTC
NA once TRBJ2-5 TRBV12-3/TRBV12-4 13 CASSFGLQETQYF TGTGCCAGCAGTTTTGGTCTACAAGAGACCCAGTACTTC
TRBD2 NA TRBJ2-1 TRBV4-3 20 CASSRGRAGGVKSSYNEQFF TGCGCCAGCAGCCGGGGACGAGCGGGGGGCGTGAAGAGCTCCTACAATGAGCAGTTCTTC
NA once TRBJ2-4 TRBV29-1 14 CSVEAPEDKNIQYF TGCAGCGTTGAGGCCCCGGAGGACAAAAACATTCAGTACTTC
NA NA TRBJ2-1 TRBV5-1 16 CASSHNSANSYNEQFF TGCGCCAGCAGCCATAATAGCGCCAACTCCTACAATGAGCAGTTCTTC
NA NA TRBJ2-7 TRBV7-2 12 CASSYHRDEQYF TGTGCCAGCAGCTACCACCGGGATGAGCAGTACTTC